Below, one T cell receptor (beta chain) is given with its context. Its antigen is undetermined. The record originates from a study of post-analysis software for immune sequencing data. Study results and caveats: There were five TRBV segments more frequent in patients than controls, and TRBV5-6, TRBV5-1 and TRBV20-1 were among them.

The TCR beta cDNA libraries contained unique molecular identifiers. TCRdb used MiXCR to reprocess the PCR reads, holding one entry per CDR3 protein. The sample shows about 430,000 distinct CDR3 sequences, approximately 42% of them seen only once. Trimming took off 4 bases at V and 3 bases at J, with 11 bases between the two ends. Per germline, CDR1 MGHRA and CDR2 YSYEKL. The CDR3 contains 14 residues. This sequence originates from a girl aged 2 to 9 with multiple sclerosis. Input material: blood. The chain carries TRBV4-1 and TRBJ2-3; D is possibly TRBD2 (6 bases). CDR3 sequence (DNA): TGCGCCAGCAGCCCCCGGGAGTCGACAGATACGCAGTATTTT. Protein: CASSPRESTDTQYF.